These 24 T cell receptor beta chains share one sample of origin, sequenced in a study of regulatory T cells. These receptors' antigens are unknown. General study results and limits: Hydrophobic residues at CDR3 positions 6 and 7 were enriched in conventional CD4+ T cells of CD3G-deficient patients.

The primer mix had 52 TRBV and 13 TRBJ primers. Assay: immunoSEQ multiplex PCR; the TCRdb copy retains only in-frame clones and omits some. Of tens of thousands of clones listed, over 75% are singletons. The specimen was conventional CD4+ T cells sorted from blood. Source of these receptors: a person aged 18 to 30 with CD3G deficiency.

The CDR3: CASSLTGQGSEQYF. CDR3 coding DNA: TGTGCCAGCAGCTTAACGGGACAGGGGTCCGAGCAGTACTTC. The V call is TRBV7-8, the J call TRBJ2-7; 10 bases are a match to TRBD1. Trimming cost V 2 bases and J 6 bases; bases outside gene matches: 4. This CDR3 is 14 amino acids long. From germline, CDR1 is SGHVS and CDR2 FQNEAQ.

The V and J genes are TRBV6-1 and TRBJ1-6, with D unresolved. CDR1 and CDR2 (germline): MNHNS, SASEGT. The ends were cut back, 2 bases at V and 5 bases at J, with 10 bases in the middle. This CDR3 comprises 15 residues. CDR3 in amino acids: CASSEQSPHNSPLHF. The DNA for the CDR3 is TGTGCCAGCAGTGAACAGAGTCCGCATAATTCACCCCTCCACTTT.

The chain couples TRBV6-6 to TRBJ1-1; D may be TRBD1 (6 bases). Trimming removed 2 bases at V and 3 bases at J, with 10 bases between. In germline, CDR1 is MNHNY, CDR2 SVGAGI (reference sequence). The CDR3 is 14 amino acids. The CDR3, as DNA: TGTGCCAGCAGTTACAGGGGGTCGGACACTGAAGCTTTCTTT. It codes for CASSYRGSDTEAFF.

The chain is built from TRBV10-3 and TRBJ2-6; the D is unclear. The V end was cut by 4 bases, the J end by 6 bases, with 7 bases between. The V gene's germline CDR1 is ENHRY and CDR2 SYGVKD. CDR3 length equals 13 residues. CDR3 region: CAISARPANVLTF. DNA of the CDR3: TGTGCCATCAGTGCCCGACCGGCCAACGTCCTGACTTTC.

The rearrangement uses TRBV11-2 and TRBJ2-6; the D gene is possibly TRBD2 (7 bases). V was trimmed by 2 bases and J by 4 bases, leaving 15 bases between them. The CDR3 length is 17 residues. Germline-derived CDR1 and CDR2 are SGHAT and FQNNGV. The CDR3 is CASSLLGGALGANVLTF. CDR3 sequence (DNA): TGTGCCAGCAGCTTATTAGGGGGGGCGCTCGGGGCCAACGTCCTGACTTTC.

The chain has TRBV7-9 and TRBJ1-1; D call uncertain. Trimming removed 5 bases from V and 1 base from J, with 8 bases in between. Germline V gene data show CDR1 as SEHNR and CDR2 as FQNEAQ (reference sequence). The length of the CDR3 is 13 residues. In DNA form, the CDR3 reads TGTGCCAGCAGCCTTAGTAAGAACACTGAAGCTTTCTTT. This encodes CASSLSKNTEAFF.

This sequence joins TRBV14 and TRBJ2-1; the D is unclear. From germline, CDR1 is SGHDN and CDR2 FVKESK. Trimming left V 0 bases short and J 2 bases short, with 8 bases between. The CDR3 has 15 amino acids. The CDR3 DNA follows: TGTGCCAGCAGCCAAGATCTGCGACCCTACAATGAGCAGTTCTTC. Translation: CASSQDLRPYNEQFF.

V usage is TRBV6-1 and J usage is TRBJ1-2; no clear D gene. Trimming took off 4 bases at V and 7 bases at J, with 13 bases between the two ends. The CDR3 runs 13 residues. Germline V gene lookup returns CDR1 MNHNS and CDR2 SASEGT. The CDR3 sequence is CASSAWEGSGYTF. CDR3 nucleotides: TGTGCCAGCAGTGCCTGGGAGGGTTCTGGCTACACCTTC.

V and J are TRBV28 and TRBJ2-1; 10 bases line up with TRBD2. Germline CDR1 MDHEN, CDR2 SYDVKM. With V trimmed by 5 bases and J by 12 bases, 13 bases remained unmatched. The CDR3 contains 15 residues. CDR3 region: CASSPATSGKLRQFF. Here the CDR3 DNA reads TGTGCCAGCAGTCCGGCCACTAGCGGGAAATTGAGGCAGTTCTTC.

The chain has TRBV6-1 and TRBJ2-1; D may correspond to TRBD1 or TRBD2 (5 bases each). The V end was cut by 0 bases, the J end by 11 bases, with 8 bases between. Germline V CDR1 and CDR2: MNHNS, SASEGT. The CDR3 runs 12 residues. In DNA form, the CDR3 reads TGTGCCAGCAGTGAAGCATGGGGGAAGCAGTTCTTC. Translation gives CASSEAWGKQFF.

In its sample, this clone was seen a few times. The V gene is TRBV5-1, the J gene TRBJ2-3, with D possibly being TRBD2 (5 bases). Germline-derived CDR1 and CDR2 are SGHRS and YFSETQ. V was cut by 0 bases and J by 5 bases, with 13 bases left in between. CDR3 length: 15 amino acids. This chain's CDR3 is CASSLAAGRGDTQYF. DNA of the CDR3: TGCGCCAGCAGCTTGGCCGCTGGGAGAGGAGATACGCAGTATTTT.

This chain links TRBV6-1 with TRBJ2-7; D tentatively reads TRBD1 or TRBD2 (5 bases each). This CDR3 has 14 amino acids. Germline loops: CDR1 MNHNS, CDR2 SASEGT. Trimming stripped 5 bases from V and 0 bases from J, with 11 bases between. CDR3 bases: TGTGCCAGCAGTCGGGGACGGAGCTCCTACGAGCAGTACTTC. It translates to CASSRGRSSYEQYF.

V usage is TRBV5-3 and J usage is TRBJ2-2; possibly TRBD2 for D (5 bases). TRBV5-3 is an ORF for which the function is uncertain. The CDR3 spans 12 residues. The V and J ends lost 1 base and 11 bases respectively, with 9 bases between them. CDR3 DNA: TGTGCCAGAAGCTTGTTGGCGGGCGAGCTGTTTTTT. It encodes CARSLLAGELFF.

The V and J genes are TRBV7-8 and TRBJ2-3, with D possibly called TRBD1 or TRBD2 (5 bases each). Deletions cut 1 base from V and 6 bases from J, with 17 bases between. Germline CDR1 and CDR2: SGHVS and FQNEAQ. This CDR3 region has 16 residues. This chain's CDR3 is CASSLGGNRPWDTQYF. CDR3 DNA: TGTGCCAGCAGCTTAGGGGGGAACAGGCCATGGGATACGCAGTATTTT.

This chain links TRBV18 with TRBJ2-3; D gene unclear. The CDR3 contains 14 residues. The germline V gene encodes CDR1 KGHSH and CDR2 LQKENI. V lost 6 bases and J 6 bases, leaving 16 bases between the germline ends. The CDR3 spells CASSLWRVGDTQYF. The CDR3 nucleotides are TGTGCCAGCTCCCTCTGGCGAGTCGGGGATACGCAGTATTTT.

The chain's CDR3 is CASSLGRERGQPQHF. DNA for the CDR3: TGTGCCAGCAGTTTGGGCAGGGAAAGAGGTCAGCCCCAGCATTTT. The V call is TRBV28, the J call TRBJ1-5, with TRBD1 as a possible D gene (5 bases). This CDR3 is 15 amino acids long. Trimming pared 3 bases from V and 6 bases from J, leaving 15 bases between. The germline CDR1 and CDR2 sequences are MDHEN and SYDVKM.

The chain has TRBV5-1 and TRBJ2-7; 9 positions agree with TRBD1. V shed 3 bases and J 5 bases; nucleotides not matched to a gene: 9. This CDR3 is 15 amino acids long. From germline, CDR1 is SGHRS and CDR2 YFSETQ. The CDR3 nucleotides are TGCGCCAGCAGCTGGGGGGACAGGGACACTAACGAGCAGTACTTC. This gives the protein CASSWGDRDTNEQYF.

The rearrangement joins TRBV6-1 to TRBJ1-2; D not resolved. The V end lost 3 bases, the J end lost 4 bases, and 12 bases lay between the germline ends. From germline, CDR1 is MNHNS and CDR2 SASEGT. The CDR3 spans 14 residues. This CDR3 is CASSEASFGYGYTF. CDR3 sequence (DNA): TGTGCCAGCAGTGAGGCCTCATTCGGCTATGGCTACACCTTC.

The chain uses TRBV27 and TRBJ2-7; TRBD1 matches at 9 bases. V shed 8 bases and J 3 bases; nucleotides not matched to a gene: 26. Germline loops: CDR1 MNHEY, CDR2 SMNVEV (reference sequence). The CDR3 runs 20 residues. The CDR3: CASGVILRDRVYGPNYEQYF. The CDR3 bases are TGTGCCAGCGGAGTCATCCTCCGGGACAGGGTTTACGGACCCAACTACGAGCAGTACTTC.

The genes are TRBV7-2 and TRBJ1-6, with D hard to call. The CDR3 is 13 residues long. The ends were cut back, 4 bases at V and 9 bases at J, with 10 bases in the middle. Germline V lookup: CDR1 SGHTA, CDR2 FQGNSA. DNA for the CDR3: TGTGCCAGCAGCTCCCATATGGGTTCACCCCTCCACTTT. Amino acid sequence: CASSSHMGSPLHF.

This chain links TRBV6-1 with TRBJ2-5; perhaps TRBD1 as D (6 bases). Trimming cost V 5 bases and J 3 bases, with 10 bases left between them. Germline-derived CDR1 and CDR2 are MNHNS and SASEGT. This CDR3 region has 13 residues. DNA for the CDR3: TGTGCCAGCAGTCGTGGACAGAAAGAGACCCAGTACTTC. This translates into CASSRGQKETQYF.

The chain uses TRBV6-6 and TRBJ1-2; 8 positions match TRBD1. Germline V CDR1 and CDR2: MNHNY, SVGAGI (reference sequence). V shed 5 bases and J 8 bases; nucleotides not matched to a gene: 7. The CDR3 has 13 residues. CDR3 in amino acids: CASSPGTGSGYTF. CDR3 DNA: TGTGCCAGCAGTCCCGGGACAGGCTCCGGCTACACCTTC.

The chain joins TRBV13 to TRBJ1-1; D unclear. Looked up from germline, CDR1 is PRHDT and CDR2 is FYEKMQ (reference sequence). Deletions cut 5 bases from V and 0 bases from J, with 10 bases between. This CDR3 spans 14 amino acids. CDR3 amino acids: CASSPRFMNTEAFF. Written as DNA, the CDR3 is TGTGCCAGCAGCCCGCGGTTCATGAACACTGAAGCTTTCTTT.

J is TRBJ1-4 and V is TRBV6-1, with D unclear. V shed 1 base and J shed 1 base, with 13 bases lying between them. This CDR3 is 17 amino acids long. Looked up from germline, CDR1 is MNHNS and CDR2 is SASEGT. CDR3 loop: CASSEERHLITNEKLFF. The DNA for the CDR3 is TGTGCCAGCAGTGAAGAGAGACACCTTATAACTAATGAAAAACTGTTTTTT.